These 17 T cell receptor beta chains share one sample of origin, sequenced in a study of blood T cell repertoires in COVID-19. Data came from immunoSEQ multiplex PCR; TCRdb stores just in-frame clones and leaves some out. The profile shows about 340,000 clones, 92% of them singletons. The sample comprised PBMCs or T cells enriched from blood (not recorded which). All receptors derive from a woman aged 25 to 45 who had recovered from COVID-19.

V gene TRBV6-2 or TRBV6-3 combines with J gene TRBJ1-1; TRBD1 agrees at 8 bases. The CDR3 is made up of 17 amino acids. The V gene end was trimmed by 0 bases and the J gene end by 4 bases; junction bases not matched to a gene: 10. Germline V gene sequence: CDR1 MNHEY, CDR2 SVGEGT. For the CDR3, the DNA is TGTGCCAGCAGTTACTCGGGATATAGACAGGGGATCACTGAAGCTTTCTTT. It encodes CASSYSGYRQGITEAFF.

This chain links TRBV29-1 with TRBJ2-7; no clear D gene. V was shortened by 5 bases and J by 8 bases, with 13 bases between the two germline ends. Germline lookup yields CDR1 SQVTM and CDR2 ANQGSEA. The CDR3 extends over 11 amino acids. Here the CDR3 reads CSVFTGPQQYF. The DNA of the CDR3 is TGCAGCGTTTTTACTGGGCCACAGCAGTACTTC.

The chain combines TRBV10-3 with TRBJ1-2, with 7 bases lining up with TRBD1. The CDR3 spans 15 residues. CDR1 and CDR2 (germline): ENHRY, SYGVKD. Unmatched junction bases numbered 5, after V lost 2 bases and J lost 2 bases. The CDR3 loop reads CAISEAGQRNYGYTF. CDR3 DNA sequence: TGTGCCATCAGTGAGGCGGGACAGAGGAACTATGGCTACACCTTC.

The chain uses TRBV13 and TRBJ2-7, with no clear D. V lost 0 bases and J 3 bases, leaving 6 bases between the germline ends. This CDR3 is built from 13 residues. Germline V gives CDR1 PRHDT, CDR2 FYEKMQ (reference sequence). This CDR3 reads CASSLGQNYEQYF. The CDR3 coding sequence is TGTGCCAGCAGCTTAGGGCAGAACTACGAGCAGTACTTC.

V gene TRBV4-3 combines with J gene TRBJ2-5, with a weak D call TRBD1 (5 bases). With 0 bases removed from V and 1 base from J, the gap between germline ends came to 12 bases. In germline, CDR1 is LGHNA, CDR2 YSLEER. The length of the CDR3 is 16 residues. The CDR3 nucleotides read TGCGCCAGCAGCCAAGATGCAGGGATAGGCCAAGAGACCCAGTACTTC. Its protein is CASSQDAGIGQETQYF.

This rearrangement joins TRBV4-3 to TRBJ2-7; D gene unclear. The CDR3 length is 14 residues. The germline CDR1 and CDR2 sequences are LGHNA and YSLEER. Trimming took off 0 bases at V and 4 bases at J, with 10 bases between the two ends. The CDR3 sequence: CASSQDRSIYEQYF. The CDR3, as DNA: TGCGCCAGCAGCCAAGATCGGAGCATTTACGAGCAGTACTTC.

The genes are TRBV6-5 and TRBJ1-2, with a tentative D call TRBD1 (6 bases). The CDR3 contains 15 residues. Trimming pared 2 bases from V and 3 bases from J, leaving 13 bases between. Germline CDR1 MNHEY, CDR2 SVGAGI. CDR3 in DNA: TGTGCCAGCAGTTACAAACAGGGAAACGACTATGGCTACACCTTC. Encoded protein: CASSYKQGNDYGYTF.

The chain recombines TRBV6-2 or TRBV6-3 with TRBJ2-7; D gene uncertain. The V gene's germline CDR1 is MNHEY and CDR2 SVGEGT. The CDR3 runs 12 residues. Trimming removed 3 bases from V and 6 bases from J, with 9 bases in between. DNA of the CDR3: TGTGCCAGCAGTTATTGGGCCGGCGAGCAGTACTTC. Translating it yields CASSYWAGEQYF.

This chain uses TRBV4-2 with TRBJ2-3; TRBD1 is a possible D gene (5 bases). Germline V gene sequence: CDR1 LGHNA, CDR2 YNFKEQ. The CDR3 runs to 17 residues. Trimming took off 4 bases at V and 0 bases at J, with 17 bases between the two ends. The CDR3 nucleotides are TGTGCCAGCAGCCGACCCCCCGGTGGGGCTAGCACAGATACGCAGTATTTT. Encoded protein: CASSRPPGGASTDTQYF.

The rearrangement joins TRBV27 to TRBJ2-1; the D gene is possibly TRBD2 (6 bases). CDR1 MNHEY and CDR2 SMNVEV come from the germline V gene (reference sequence). Trimming pared 3 bases from V and 4 bases from J, leaving 16 bases between. The CDR3 length is 16 residues. CDR3 amino acids: CASSFRPRTTYNEQFF. The CDR3 DNA reads TGTGCCAGCAGTTTTAGACCAAGGACTACTTACAATGAGCAGTTCTTC.

V is TRBV7-2 and J is TRBJ2-7; D perhaps matches TRBD1 (5 bases). The CDR3 loop spans 14 amino acids. Per germline, CDR1 SGHTA and CDR2 FQGNSA. Trimming stripped 3 bases from V and 1 base from J, with 10 bases between. The CDR3 DNA reads as TGTGCCAGCAGCTTCAGCAGGGAATCCTACGAGCAGTACTTC. Protein product: CASSFSRESYEQYF.

The chain couples TRBV7-2 to TRBJ1-6; a possible D gene is TRBD1 (6 bases). This CDR3 spans 15 amino acids. V was cut by 2 bases and J by 5 bases, with 10 bases left in between. CDR1 and CDR2 (germline): SGHTA, FQGNSA. CDR3 sequence: CASSLRQVHNSPLHF. The CDR3 region has the DNA TGTGCCAGCAGCTTAAGACAGGTCCATAATTCACCCCTCCACTTT.

This chain connects TRBV5-8 to TRBJ1-5, with D unresolved. Trimming shortened V by 4 bases and J by 3 bases, and 17 bases separated the two germline ends. The CDR3 has 16 residues. The germline V gene encodes CDR1 SGHTS and CDR2 YDEGEE. The chain's CDR3 is CASSKPLPLYNQPQHF. CDR3 coding DNA: TGTGCCAGCAGCAAACCCCTCCCCCTCTACAATCAGCCCCAGCATTTT.

The genes are TRBV11-1 and TRBJ2-5; TRBD1 matches at 8 bases. CDR3 size: 13 residues. V shed 5 bases and J 3 bases; nucleotides not matched to a gene: 2. The germline V gene has CDR1 SGHAT and CDR2 FQDESV (reference sequence). For the CDR3, the DNA is TGTGCCAGCAGCGCGACAGGGGAAGAGACCCAGTACTTC. This translates into CASSATGEETQYF.

The genes are TRBV18 and TRBJ1-5; possible D gene TRBD1, 5 bases. Germline CDR1 and CDR2: KGHSH and LQKENI. The V end lost 3 bases, the J end lost 5 bases, and 14 bases lay between the germline ends. The CDR3 length is 15 residues. The CDR3 region is CASSPYDSGHQPQHF. The CDR3 coding sequence is TGTGCCAGCTCACCCTACGACAGTGGGCATCAGCCCCAGCATTTT.

V is TRBV7-8 and J is TRBJ2-1, with a weak D call TRBD2 (5 bases). In germline, CDR1 is SGHVS, CDR2 FQNEAQ. The CDR3 totals 14 residues. V lost 9 bases and J 4 bases, leaving 16 bases between the germline ends. CDR3 in amino acids: CASTPREKYNEQFF. For the CDR3, the DNA is TGTGCCAGTACCCCGAGGGAGAAGTACAATGAGCAGTTCTTC.

The chain uses TRBV12-5 and TRBJ1-1, with 11 bases identical to TRBD1. Germline-derived CDR1 and CDR2 are LGHNT and FRNRAP. This CDR3 has 16 amino acids. J was trimmed by 3 bases and V by 4 bases; bases with no gene match: 7. The CDR3 protein is CASGYGQGAGDTEAFF. The CDR3 coding sequence is TGTGCTAGTGGTTATGGACAGGGGGCAGGGGACACTGAAGCTTTCTTT.